A single sample is the source of the 24 T cell receptor beta chains below, sequenced in a study of T cell responses to AZD1222 COVID-19 vaccine. The repertoire was sequenced with immunoSEQ multiplex PCR; TCRdb's copy has only in-frame clones and lacks some. The sample has roughly 100,000 clones; roughly 88% are singletons. Here the sequenced sample was peripheral blood, taken on day 0 of AZD1222 vaccination. The receptors were sampled from an adult in good health.

The J gene is TRBJ1-2, the V gene TRBV4-2, with D uncertain. V was pared by 1 base and J by 6 bases, with 9 bases between. There are 13 residues in the CDR3. Germline V gene lookup returns CDR1 LGHNA and CDR2 YNFKEQ. The CDR3 is CASSQGTVDGYTF. The CDR3 DNA is TGTGCCAGCAGCCAAGGGACTGTTGATGGCTACACCTTC.

The rearrangement uses TRBV6-6 and TRBJ2-1; no clear D. This CDR3 spans 14 amino acids. CDR1 is MNHNY and CDR2 is SVGAGI in the germline V gene (reference sequence). V lost 6 bases and J 0 bases, leaving 9 bases between the germline ends. This CDR3 reads CASSPASSYNEQFF. CDR3 nucleotides: TGTGCCAGCAGCCCCGCGAGCTCCTACAATGAGCAGTTCTTC.

The genes are TRBV7-9 and TRBJ2-3; D unresolved. Trimming took 5 bases from V and 3 from J, leaving 3 bases between them. The CDR3 contains 11 residues. The V gene's germline CDR1 is SEHNR and CDR2 FQNEAQ (reference sequence). CDR3 nucleotides: TGTGCCAGCAGCGCTACAGATACGCAGTATTTT. It yields the protein CASSATDTQYF.

V and J are TRBV6-5 and TRBJ1-2, with a possible D match to TRBD1 (5 bases). Germline V gene sequence: CDR1 MNHEY, CDR2 SVGAGI. V lost 8 bases to trimming and J lost 4 bases, with 14 bases between them. The CDR3 has 13 residues. The CDR3: CASHRTMGYGYTF. CDR3 DNA: TGTGCCAGCCACAGGACAATGGGCTATGGCTACACCTTC.

This clone was detected once. The genes are TRBV7-9 and TRBJ1-2; TRBD1 is a possible D gene (6 bases). This CDR3 has 17 residues. The germline CDR1 and CDR2 sequences are SEHNR and FQNEAQ (reference sequence). Trimming removed 5 bases from V and 7 bases from J, with 26 bases in between. This CDR3 is CASSHEARGRDLVGYTF. Written as DNA, the CDR3 is TGTGCCAGCAGCCACGAGGCCCGGGGGCGTGATCTCGTTGGCTACACCTTC.

The chain employs TRBV6-5 and TRBJ2-3, with D possibly called TRBD1 or TRBD2 (6 bases each). Per germline, CDR1 MNHEY and CDR2 SVGAGI. V lost 7 bases and J lost 0, with 14 bases in between. The CDR3 length is 15 residues. The CDR3 sequence: CASIKGGTSTDTQYF. The CDR3 coding sequence is TGTGCCAGCATCAAAGGGGGGACTAGCACAGATACGCAGTATTTT.

The rearrangement joins TRBV18 to TRBJ1-2, with D uncertain. The CDR3 has 15 residues. Trimming removed 0 bases from V and 6 bases from J, with 14 bases in between. CDR1 KGHSH and CDR2 LQKENI come from the germline V gene. The CDR3 DNA is TGTGCCAGCTCACCACCGATAGGAGGTGGGGATGGCTACACCTTC. Amino acids: CASSPPIGGGDGYTF.

The chain joins TRBV6-2 or TRBV6-3 to TRBJ1-2; D not certain. This CDR3 region has 13 residues. V shed 0 bases and J shed 4 bases, with 6 bases lying between them. Germline lookup yields CDR1 MNHEY and CDR2 SVGEGT. CDR3 loop: CASSYSSSYGYTF. The CDR3 region has the DNA TGTGCCAGCAGTTACTCGTCCAGCTATGGCTACACCTTC.

There are a few counts of this clone. The V and J genes are TRBV29-1 and TRBJ2-1; D may match TRBD1 or TRBD2 (5 bases each). The CDR3 runs to 18 residues. Germline V gives CDR1 SQVTM, CDR2 ANQGSEA. V was cut by 0 bases and J by 7 bases, with 25 bases left in between. Here the CDR3 DNA reads TGCAGCGTTGAAGATCGGGAAGGAGCTAGCTGGTGGACAAATGAGCAGTTCTTC. This encodes CSVEDREGASWWTNEQFF.

The rearrangement joins TRBV19 to TRBJ1-1; 7 bases align to TRBD1. The CDR3 spans 12 residues. Germline CDR1 LNHDA, CDR2 SQIVND (reference sequence). V lost 6 bases, J lost 7 bases, and 5 bases stayed unmatched. Here the CDR3 DNA reads TGTGCCAGTAGGGACAGGTCCTATGAAGCTTTCTTT. This codes for CASRDRSYEAFF. Full variable domain (outside the CDR3, taken from reference TRBV19 and TRBJ1-1): DGGITQSPKYLFRKEGQNVTLSCEQNLNHDAMYWYRQDPGQGLRLIYYSQIVNDFQKGDIAEGYSVSREKKESFPLTVTSAQKNPTAFYLCASRDRSYEAFFGQGTRLTVV.

V and J are TRBV28 and TRBJ1-4, with no clear D. V was trimmed by 8 bases and J by 4 bases, leaving 11 bases between them. Germline V gives CDR1 MDHEN, CDR2 SYDVKM. The CDR3 length is 13 residues. The CDR3 region has the DNA TGTGCCAGCTGCCCTTCACATAATGAAAAACTGTTTTTT. This encodes CASCPSHNEKLFF.

This sequence joins TRBV12-3 or TRBV12-4 and TRBJ1-2; a weak D match, TRBD1 (5 bases). V was shortened by 7 bases and J by 7 bases, with 13 bases between the two germline ends. The CDR3 runs 12 residues. The CDR3 DNA follows: TGTGCCAGCACCTTAGGGACCTTTGGCTACACCTTC. As protein: CASTLGTFGYTF.

The chain links TRBV5-1 to TRBJ1-5, with a possible D match to TRBD1 (5 bases). The germline V and J ends were trimmed by 4 bases and 3 bases, with 17 bases remaining between them. The germline CDR1 and CDR2 sequences are SGHRS and YFSETQ. The CDR3 contains 16 residues. CDR3 DNA sequence: TGCGCCAGCAGCCCCGGCCGGGTGGGGGTCAATCAGCCCCAGCATTTT. This sequence encodes CASSPGRVGVNQPQHF.

This clone has a single count. The chain uses TRBV4-3 and TRBJ2-3; a weak D match, TRBD1 (6 bases). Germline V gene sequence: CDR1 LGHNA, CDR2 YSLEER. The CDR3 extends over 18 amino acids. The V end was cut by 1 base, the J end by 5 bases, with 22 bases between. Here the CDR3 reads CASSQGGPGAATRDTQYF. Here the CDR3 DNA reads TGCGCCAGCAGCCAAGGGGGGCCGGGCGCGGCAACACGAGATACGCAGTATTTT.

V and J are TRBV9 and TRBJ2-5; 7 bases line up with TRBD1. CDR3 length equals 16 residues. The V gene's germline CDR1 is SGDLS and CDR2 YYNGEE. After removal of 0 bases from V and 5 bases from J, the junction contained 10 bases not matched to a gene. The CDR3 nucleotides read TGTGCCAGCAGCGTAGGATTACAGGGGCAGGGGGAGACCCAGTACTTC. This encodes CASSVGLQGQGETQYF.

This CDR3 is CASSRGTSVHEQYF. The CDR3 DNA reads TGTGCCAGCAGCCGCGGGACTAGCGTCCACGAGCAGTACTTC. The chain employs TRBV11-2 and TRBJ2-7, with 10 bases that match TRBD2. Germline V CDR1 and CDR2: SGHAT, FQNNGV. The V and J ends lost 5 bases and 5 bases, in that order; junction bases with no gene match: 6. The CDR3 is made up of 14 amino acids.

The genes are TRBV19 and TRBJ1-1; D gene unclear. CDR1 is LNHDA, CDR2 SQIVND, per germline (reference sequence). This CDR3 comprises 13 residues. V lost 3 bases and J lost 5, with 10 bases in between. CDR3 loop: CASSMRFGTEAFF. The CDR3 bases are TGTGCCAGTAGTATGAGGTTTGGGACTGAAGCTTTCTTT.

A single count supports this clone. The J gene is TRBJ2-2, the V gene TRBV7-9, with TRBD1 matching over 9 bases. The germline gives CDR1 SEHNR, CDR2 FQNEAQ (reference sequence). This CDR3 has 14 amino acids. V dropped 7 bases and J dropped 7; count of bases not matched to a gene: 7. This chain's CDR3 is CASITGGRSGELFF. The CDR3 DNA reads as TGTGCCAGCATCACAGGGGGCCGGAGCGGGGAGCTGTTTTTT. Full variable domain (remainder filled in from reference TRBV7-9 and TRBJ2-2): DTGVSQNPRHKITKRGQNVTFRCDPISEHNRLYWYRQTLGQGPEFLTYFQNEAQLEKSRLLSDRFSAERPKGSFSTLEIQRTEQGDSAMYLCASITGGRSGELFFGEGSRLTVL.

V and J are TRBV4-1 and TRBJ1-5; D is perhaps TRBD1 (5 bases). Germline V CDR1 and CDR2: MGHRA, YSYEKL. The V end lost 1 base, the J end lost 6 bases, and 10 bases lay between the germline ends. The CDR3 covers 14 residues. CDR3 loop: CASSQVLQGQPQHF. CDR3 bases: TGCGCCAGCAGCCAAGTCCTGCAGGGTCAGCCCCAGCATTTT.

V is TRBV15 and J is TRBJ2-1, with 10 bases identical to TRBD2. CDR1 LNHNV and CDR2 YYDKDF come from the germline V gene (reference sequence). This CDR3 is 14 amino acids long. V lost 4 bases and J lost 4; bases outside the gene matches: 1. CDR3 residues: CATSIAGGYNEQFF. The CDR3 nucleotides are TGTGCCACCAGCATAGCGGGGGGATACAATGAGCAGTTCTTC. Variable domain in full (rest from reference TRBV15 and TRBJ2-1): DAMVIQNPRYQVTQFGKPVTLSCSQTLNHNVMYWYQQKSSQAPKLLFHYYDKDFNNEADTPDNFQSRRPNTSFCFLDIRSPGLGDTAMYLCATSIAGGYNEQFFGPGTRLTVL.

This rearrangement joins TRBV19 to TRBJ2-1; D is possibly TRBD1 (6 bases). Trimming left V 5 bases short and J 0 bases short, with 23 bases between. Germline V gene lookup returns CDR1 LNHDA and CDR2 SQIVND (reference sequence). This CDR3 is built from 19 residues. CDR3: CASSPPSRWGLPSYNEQFF. The CDR3 DNA reads TGTGCCAGTAGTCCCCCCTCCCGTTGGGGGCTTCCCTCCTACAATGAGCAGTTCTTC.

The table lists this clone with a few counts. V usage is TRBV14 and J usage is TRBJ2-1; D not resolved. CDR1 is SGHDN and CDR2 is FVKESK in the germline V gene. There are 13 residues in the CDR3. V was cut by 3 bases and J by 8 bases, with 11 bases left in between. The chain's CDR3 is CASSQVIGDEQFF. CDR3 DNA: TGTGCCAGCAGCCAGGTGATCGGAGATGAGCAGTTCTTC.

The rearrangement joins TRBV3-1 (or the pseudogene TRBV3-2) to TRBJ1-2, with 8 bases aligning to TRBD1. V lost 2 bases to trimming and J lost 7 bases; unmatched junction nucleotides: 3. The CDR3 runs to 13 residues. Germline CDR1 and CDR2: LGHDT and YNNKEL (reference sequence). CDR3 bases: TGTGCCAGCAGCCAACAGGGGGCTTCTGGCTACACCTTC. It codes for CASSQQGASGYTF.

The gene calls are TRBV7-9 and TRBJ1-1, with D hard to call. Germline loops: CDR1 SEHNR, CDR2 FQNEAQ (reference sequence). Trimming stripped 1 base from V and 6 bases from J, with 15 bases between. This CDR3 is built from 15 residues. CDR3 nucleotides: TGTGCCAGCAGCTTAGGGAGGGCGGATACGTCTGAAGCTTTCTTT. It translates to CASSLGRADTSEAFF.